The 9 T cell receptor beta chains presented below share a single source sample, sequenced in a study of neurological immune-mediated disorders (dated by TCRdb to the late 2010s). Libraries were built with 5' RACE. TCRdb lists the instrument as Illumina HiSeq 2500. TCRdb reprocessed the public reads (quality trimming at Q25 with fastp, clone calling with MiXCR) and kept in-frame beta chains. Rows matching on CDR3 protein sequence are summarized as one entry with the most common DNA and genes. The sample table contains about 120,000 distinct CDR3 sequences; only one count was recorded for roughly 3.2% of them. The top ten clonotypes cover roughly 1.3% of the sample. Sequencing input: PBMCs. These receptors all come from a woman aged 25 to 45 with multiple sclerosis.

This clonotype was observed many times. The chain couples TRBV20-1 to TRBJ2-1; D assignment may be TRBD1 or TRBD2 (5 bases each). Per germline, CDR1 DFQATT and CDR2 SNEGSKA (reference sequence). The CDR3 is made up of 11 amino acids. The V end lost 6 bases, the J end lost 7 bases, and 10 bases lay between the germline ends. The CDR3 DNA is TGCAGTGCCCGAGGGGCGAATGAGCAGTTCTTC. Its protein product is CSARGANEQFF.

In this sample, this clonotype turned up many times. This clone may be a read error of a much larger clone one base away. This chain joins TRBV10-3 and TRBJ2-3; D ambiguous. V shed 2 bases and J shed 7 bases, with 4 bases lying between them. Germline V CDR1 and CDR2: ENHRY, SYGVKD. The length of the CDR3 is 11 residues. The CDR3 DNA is TGTGCCATCAGTGAGGGGAATACGCAGTATTTT. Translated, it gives CAISEGNTQYF.

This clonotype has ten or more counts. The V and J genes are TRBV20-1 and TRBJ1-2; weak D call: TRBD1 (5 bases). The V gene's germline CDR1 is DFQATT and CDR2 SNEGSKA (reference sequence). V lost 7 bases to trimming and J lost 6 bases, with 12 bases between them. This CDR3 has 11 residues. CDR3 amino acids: CSVLSGDGYTF. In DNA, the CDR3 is TGCAGTGTGCTCTCGGGGGATGGCTACACCTTC.

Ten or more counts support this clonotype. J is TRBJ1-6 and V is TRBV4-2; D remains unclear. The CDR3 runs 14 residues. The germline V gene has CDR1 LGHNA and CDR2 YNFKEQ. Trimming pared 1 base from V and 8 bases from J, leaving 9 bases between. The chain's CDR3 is CASSQATEYSPLHF. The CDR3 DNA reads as TGTGCCAGCAGCCAAGCCACTGAGTATTCACCCCTCCACTTT.

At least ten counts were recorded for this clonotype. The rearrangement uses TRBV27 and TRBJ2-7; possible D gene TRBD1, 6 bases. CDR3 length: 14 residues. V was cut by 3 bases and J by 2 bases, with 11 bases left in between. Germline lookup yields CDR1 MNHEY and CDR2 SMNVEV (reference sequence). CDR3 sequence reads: CASSFGAGAYEQYF. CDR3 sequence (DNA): TGTGCCAGCAGTTTTGGGGCAGGGGCCTACGAGCAGTACTTC.

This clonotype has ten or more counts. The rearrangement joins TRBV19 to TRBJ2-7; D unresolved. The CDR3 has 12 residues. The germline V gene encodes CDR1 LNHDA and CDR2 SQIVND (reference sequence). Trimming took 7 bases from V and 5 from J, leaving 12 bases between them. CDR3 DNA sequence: TGTGCCAGTAATGGCCTCGACAACGAGCAGTACTTC. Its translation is CASNGLDNEQYF.

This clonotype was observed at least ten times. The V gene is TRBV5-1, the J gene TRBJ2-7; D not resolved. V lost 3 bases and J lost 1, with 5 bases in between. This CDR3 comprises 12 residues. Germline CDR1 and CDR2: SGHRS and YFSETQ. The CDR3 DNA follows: TGCGCCAGCAGCTCGGAGTCCTACGAGCAGTACTTC. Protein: CASSSESYEQYF.

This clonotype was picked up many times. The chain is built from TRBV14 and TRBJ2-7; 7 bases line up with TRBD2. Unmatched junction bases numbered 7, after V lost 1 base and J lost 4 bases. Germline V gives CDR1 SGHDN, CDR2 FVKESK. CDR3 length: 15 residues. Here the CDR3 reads CASSQGPSRGYEQYF. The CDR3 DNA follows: TGTGCCAGCAGCCAAGGTCCCTCGCGGGGGTACGAGCAGTACTTC.

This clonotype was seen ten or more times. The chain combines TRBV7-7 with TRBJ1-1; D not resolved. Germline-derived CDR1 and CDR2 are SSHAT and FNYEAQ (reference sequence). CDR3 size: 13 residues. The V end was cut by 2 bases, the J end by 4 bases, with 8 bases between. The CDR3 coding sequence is TGTGCCAGCAGCTTATACATGAGCACTGAAGCTTTCTTT. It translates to CASSLYMSTEAFF.